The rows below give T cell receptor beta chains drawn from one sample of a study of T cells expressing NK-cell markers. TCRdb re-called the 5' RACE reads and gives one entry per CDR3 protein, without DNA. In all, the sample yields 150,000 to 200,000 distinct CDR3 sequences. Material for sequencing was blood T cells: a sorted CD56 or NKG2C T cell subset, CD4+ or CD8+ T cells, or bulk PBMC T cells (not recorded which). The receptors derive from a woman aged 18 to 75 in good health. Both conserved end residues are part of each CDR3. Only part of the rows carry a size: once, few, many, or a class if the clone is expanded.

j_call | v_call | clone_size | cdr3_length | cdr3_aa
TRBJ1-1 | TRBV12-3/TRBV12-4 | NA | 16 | CASSPVYPGSNTEAFF
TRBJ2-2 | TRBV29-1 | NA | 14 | CSARTGRGTGELFF
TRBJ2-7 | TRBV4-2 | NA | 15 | CASSQVFAGGNEQYF
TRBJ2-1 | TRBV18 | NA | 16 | CASSPDRGRLDNEQFF
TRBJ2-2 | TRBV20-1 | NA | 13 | CSAHRRNTGELFF
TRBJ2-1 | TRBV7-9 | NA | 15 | CASSLTGLEANEQFF
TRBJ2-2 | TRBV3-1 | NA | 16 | CASSQVRGQGAGELFF
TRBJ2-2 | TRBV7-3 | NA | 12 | CASSLGTGELFF
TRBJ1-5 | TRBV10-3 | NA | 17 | CAISMGKTGDRNQPQHF
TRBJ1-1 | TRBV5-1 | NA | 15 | CASSLAGQTGTEAFF
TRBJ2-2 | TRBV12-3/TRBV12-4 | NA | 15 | CASSLAGAGTGELFF
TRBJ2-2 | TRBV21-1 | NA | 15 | CASSRDGPNTGELFF
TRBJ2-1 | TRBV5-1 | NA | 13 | CASRTDGDNEQFF
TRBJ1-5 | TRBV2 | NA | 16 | CASSGGGPGSNQPQHF
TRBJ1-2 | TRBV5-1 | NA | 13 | CASREGLSSGYTF
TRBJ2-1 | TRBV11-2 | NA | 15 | CASSLEREGFNEQFF
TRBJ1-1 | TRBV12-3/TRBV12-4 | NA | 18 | CASSLRGQGPLSNTEAFF
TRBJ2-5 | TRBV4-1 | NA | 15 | CASRRVGMKQETQYF
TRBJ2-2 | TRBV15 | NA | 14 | CATRSGANTGELFF
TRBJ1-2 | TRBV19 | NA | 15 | CASRARTGVSYGYTF
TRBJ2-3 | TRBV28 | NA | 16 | CASSPRTSGSTDTQYF
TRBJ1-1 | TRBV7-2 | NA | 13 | CASSAHRDTEAFF
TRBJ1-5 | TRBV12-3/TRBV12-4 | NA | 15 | CASIASRGARQPQHF
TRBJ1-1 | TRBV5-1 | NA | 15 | CASSLVSGGGTEAFF
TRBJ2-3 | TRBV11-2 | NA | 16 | CASSPDRALDTDTQYF
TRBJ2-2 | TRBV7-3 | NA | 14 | CASRPTSNTGELFF
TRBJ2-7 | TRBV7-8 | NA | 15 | CASSQHRDSTYEQYF
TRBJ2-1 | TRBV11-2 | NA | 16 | CASSWTGFGTYNEQFF
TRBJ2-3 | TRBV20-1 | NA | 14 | CSARLTPRTDTQYF
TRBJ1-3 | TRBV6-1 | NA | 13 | CASSRESGNTIYF
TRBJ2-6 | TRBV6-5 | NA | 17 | CASSYRGLPSGANVLTF
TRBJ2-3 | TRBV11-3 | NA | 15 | CASSLGGTQADTQYF
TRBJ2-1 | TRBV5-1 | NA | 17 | CASSLNGGTSGIAEQFF
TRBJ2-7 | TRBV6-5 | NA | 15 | CASSLAPGTQYEQYF
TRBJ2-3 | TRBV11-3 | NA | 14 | CASSPTASTDTQYF
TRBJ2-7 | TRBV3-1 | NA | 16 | CASSQEAGQLSYEQYF
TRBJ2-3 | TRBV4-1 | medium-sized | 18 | CASSQGPGTITSTDTQYF